Presented here are 10 T cell receptor beta chains from one specimen sequenced in a study of blood T cell repertoires in COVID-19. Some clones are missing from TCRdb's copy, which holds only in-frame ones; the method was immunoSEQ multiplex PCR. The table shows around 180,000 clones, with about 81% occurring only once. Material: peripheral blood. Receptor source: an elderly woman with COVID-19, enrolled during active disease.

J is TRBJ1-6 and V is TRBV5-1; 10 nucleotides align to TRBD1. With 0 bases clipped from V and 7 bases from J, the junction kept 4 bases outside the gene matches. The CDR3 has 16 residues. Germline V gene sequence: CDR1 SGHRS, CDR2 YFSETQ. The CDR3 loop is CASSLEGQGKNSPLHF. As DNA, the CDR3 is TGCGCCAGCAGCTTGGAGGGACAGGGGAAAAATTCACCCCTCCACTTT.

This clone turned up a few times. The chain carries TRBV5-4 and TRBJ1-6, with D possibly being TRBD1 (6 bases). V was trimmed by 4 bases and J by 8 bases, leaving 13 bases between them. Looked up from germline, CDR1 is SGHNT and CDR2 is YYREEE (reference sequence). There are 14 residues in the CDR3. This CDR3 is CASSAGQPDSPLHF. CDR3 bases: TGTGCCAGCAGCGCAGGACAGCCCGATTCACCCCTCCACTTT.

The V gene is TRBV7-2, the J gene TRBJ1-2; D may be TRBD1 (5 bases). The germline gives CDR1 SGHTA, CDR2 FQGNSA. Between the trimmed V and J ends, which lost 2 bases and 4 bases, there was a span of 14 bases. This CDR3 contains 15 residues. CDR3 coding DNA: TGTGCCAGCAGCTTATGGCAGGGCTTGGGCTATGGCTACACCTTC. Its translation: CASSLWQGLGYGYTF.

In this sample, this clone turned up once. The chain combines TRBV7-3 with TRBJ2-7; no reliable D call. CDR1 is SGHTA and CDR2 is FQGTGA in the germline V gene. V was shortened by 5 bases and J by 6 bases, with 14 bases between the two germline ends. There are 13 residues in the CDR3. The CDR3 protein is CASSLSTLGEQYF. In nucleotides, the CDR3 is TGTGCCAGCAGCCTTTCGACTTTGGGCGAGCAGTACTTC.

This chain uses TRBV19 with TRBJ1-2, with TRBD1 matching 7 bases. The CDR3 spans 13 residues. CDR1 and CDR2 (germline): LNHDA, SQIVND (reference sequence). J lost 3 bases, V lost 7 bases, and 5 bases had no gene match. The CDR3 loop is CASIGDSHYGYTF. In DNA form, the CDR3 reads TGTGCCAGTATTGGGGACAGCCACTATGGCTACACCTTC.

The chain joins TRBV7-9 to TRBJ1-2; perhaps TRBD1 as D (5 bases). The CDR3 runs to 12 residues. The germline V and J ends were trimmed by 5 bases and 7 bases, with 11 bases remaining between them. In germline, CDR1 is SEHNR, CDR2 FQNEAQ (reference sequence). The CDR3 reads CASSPRRAGYTF. The CDR3 region has the DNA TGTGCCAGCAGCCCCCGCAGGGCTGGCTACACCTTC.

V is TRBV16 and J is TRBJ2-7; weak D call: TRBD2 (6 bases). CDR3 size: 14 residues. The germline V and J ends were trimmed by 1 base and 6 bases, with 13 bases remaining between them. Germline V gene data show CDR1 as KGHSY and CDR2 as FQNENV. CDR3 sequence (DNA): TGTGCCAGCAGCCAATGGGGGAGGTTCGCCGAGCAGTACTTC. This codes for CASSQWGRFAEQYF.

The chain uses TRBV29-1 and TRBJ2-1; 8 positions agree with TRBD2. This CDR3 comprises 12 residues. Germline CDR1 SQVTM, CDR2 ANQGSEA. V lost 3 bases, J lost 10 bases, and 5 bases stayed unmatched. CDR3 nucleotides: TGCAGCGTTGATGGTTCGGGGGGGGAGCAGTTCTTC. Amino acid sequence: CSVDGSGGEQFF.

J is TRBJ1-1 and V is TRBV5-4, with a weak D call TRBD1 (6 bases). V lost 4 bases, J lost 8 bases, and 18 bases lay in between. Germline V CDR1 and CDR2: SGHNT, YYREEE (reference sequence). The CDR3 runs 14 residues. The chain's CDR3 is CASSGGGERTEAFF. The CDR3 region has the DNA TGTGCCAGCAGCGGAGGGGGGGAAAGGACAGAAGCTTTCTTT. The whole variable domain, filled in from reference TRBV5-4 and TRBJ1-1, reads ETGVTQSPTHLIKTRGQQVTLRCSSQSGHNTVSWYQQALGQGPQFIFQYYREEENGRGNFPPRFSGLQFPNYSSELNVNALELDDSALYLCASSGGGERTEAFFGQGTRLTVV.

The rearrangement uses TRBV11-1 and TRBJ2-3, with 11 bases matching TRBD2. The CDR3 has 16 residues. Trimming cost V 5 bases and J 0 bases; bases outside gene matches: 4. From germline, CDR1 is SGHAT and CDR2 FQDESV (reference sequence). In DNA form, the CDR3 reads TGTGCCAGCAGCCTGGGACTAGCGGAAAGCACAGATACGCAGTATTTT. Protein sequence: CASSLGLAESTDTQYF.